The clone carrying this T cell receptor (beta chain) turned up a few times. Trimming at V came to 3 bases and at J to 4 bases, leaving 5 bases not matched to a gene. The germline V gene encodes CDR1 DFQATT and CDR2 SNEGSKA (reference sequence). This CDR3 comprises 16 residues. TCRdb reanalysed the 5' RACE reads using MiXCR and keeps one entry per CDR3 protein. Here the sample spans almost 600,000 distinct CDR3 sequences, roughly 12% being singletons. The data belong to a study of T cells after yellow fever vaccination. The V call is TRBV20-1, the J call TRBJ1-6, with 11 bases aligning to TRBD1. The sequence was collected from a man in his thirties or forties who received the YFV17D yellow fever vaccine. Sequences were derived from PBMCs, sampled on the day of the yellow fever booster vaccination. DNA for the CDR3: TGCAGTGCTAGGGACGGGACAGGGGGATATAATTCACCCCTCCACTTT. This sequence encodes CSARDGTGGYNSPLHF.